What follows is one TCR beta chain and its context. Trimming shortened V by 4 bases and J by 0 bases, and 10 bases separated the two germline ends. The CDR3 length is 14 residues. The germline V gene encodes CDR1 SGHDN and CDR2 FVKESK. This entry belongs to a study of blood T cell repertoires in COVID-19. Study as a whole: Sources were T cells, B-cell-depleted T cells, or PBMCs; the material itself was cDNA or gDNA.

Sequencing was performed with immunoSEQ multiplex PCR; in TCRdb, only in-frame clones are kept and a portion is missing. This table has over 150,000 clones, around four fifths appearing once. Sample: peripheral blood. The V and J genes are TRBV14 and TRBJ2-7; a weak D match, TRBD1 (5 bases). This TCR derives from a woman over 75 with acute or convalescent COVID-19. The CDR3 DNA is TGTGCCAGCAGCCGACAGAGGAGCTCCTACGAGCAGTACTTC. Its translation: CASSRQRSSYEQYF. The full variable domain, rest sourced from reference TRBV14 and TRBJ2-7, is EAGVTQFPSHSVIEKGQTVTLRCDPISGHDNLYWYRRVMGKEIKFLLHFVKESKQDESGMPNNRFLAERTGGTYSTLKVQPAELEDSGVYFCASSRQRSSYEQYFGPGTRLTVT.